This T cell receptor (beta chain) was sequenced during a study of blood T cell repertoires in COVID-19. Study information: The United States, Italy and Spain provided the acute and convalescent COVID-19 samples. From T cells, B-cell-depleted T cells, or PBMCs came the material, which was cDNA or gDNA.

As processed by the authors: Estimation of nucleated cell counts relied on the amplification of reference gene primers. Generated by immunoSEQ multiplex PCR, the TCRdb table keeps only in-frame clones and is missing some. V and J calls and clone size are given by that table; D and trimming were obtained from the DNA. This sample has about 120,000 clones, with roughly nine tenths found just once. V dropped 0 bases and J dropped 1 base, with 12 bases sitting between them. The CDR3 covers 16 residues. Germline assignment: CDR1 KGHSH and CDR2 LQKENI. What was sequenced was peripheral blood. The sequence was collected from a middle-aged man with acute or convalescent COVID-19. This rearrangement joins TRBV18 to TRBJ1-1; D gene unclear. The chain's CDR3 is CASSPPSMAGNTEAFF. The CDR3 DNA follows: TGTGCCAGCTCACCACCGTCGATGGCAGGGAACACTGAAGCTTTCTTT.